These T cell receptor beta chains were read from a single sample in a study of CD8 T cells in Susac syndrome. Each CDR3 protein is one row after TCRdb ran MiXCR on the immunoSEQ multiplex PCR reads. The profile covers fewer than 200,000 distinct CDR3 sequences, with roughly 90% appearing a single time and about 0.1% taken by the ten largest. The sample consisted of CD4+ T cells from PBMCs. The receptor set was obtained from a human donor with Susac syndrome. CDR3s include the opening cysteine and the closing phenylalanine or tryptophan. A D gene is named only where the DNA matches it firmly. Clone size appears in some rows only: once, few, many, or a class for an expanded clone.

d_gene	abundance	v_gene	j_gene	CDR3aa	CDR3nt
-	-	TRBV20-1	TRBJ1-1	CSIKTAMNTEAFF	TGCAGTATAAAGACAGCTATGAACACTGAAGCTTTCTTT
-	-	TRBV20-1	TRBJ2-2	CSSGRVRTGELFF	TGCAGTTCGGGTCGGGTGCGCACCGGGGAGCTGTTTTTT
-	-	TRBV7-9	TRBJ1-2	CASSPQGSGGYTF	TGTGCCAGCAGCCCCCAGGGAAGTGGTGGCTACACCTTC
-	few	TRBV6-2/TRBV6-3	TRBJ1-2	CASSPTGKRRGYTF	TGTGCCAGCAGCCCAACCGGGAAAAGACGTGGCTACACCTTC
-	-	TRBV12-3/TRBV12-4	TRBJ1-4	CASSGQSTNEKLFF	TGTGCCAGCAGTGGACAGTCAACTAATGAAAAACTGTTTTTT
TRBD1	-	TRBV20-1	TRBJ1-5	CSADRGSNQPQHF	TGCAGTGCAGACAGGGGTAGCAATCAGCCCCAGCATTTT
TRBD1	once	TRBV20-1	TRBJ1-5	CSALLTGPQPQHF	TGCAGTGCCCTATTGACAGGGCCCCAGCCCCAGCATTTT
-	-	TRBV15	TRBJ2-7	CATSRVPRNYEQYF	TGTGCCACCAGCAGAGTCCCTAGAAACTACGAGCAGTACTTC
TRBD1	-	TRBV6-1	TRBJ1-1	CASRSGQVPRVNTEAFF	TGTGCCAGCAGATCAGGACAGGTCCCGAGGGTGAACACTGAAGCTTTCTTT
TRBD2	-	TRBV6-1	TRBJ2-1	CASSSPGLADNNEQFF	TGTGCCAGCAGCTCGCCCGGACTAGCGGATAACAATGAGCAGTTCTTC
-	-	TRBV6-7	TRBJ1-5	CASSYLVAVNSNQPQHF	TGTGCCAGCAGTTACTTGGTAGCTGTGAATAGCAATCAGCCCCAGCATTTT
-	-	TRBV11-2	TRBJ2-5	CASSFWQTQETQYF	TGTGCCAGCAGCTTTTGGCAGACACAAGAGACCCAGTACTTC
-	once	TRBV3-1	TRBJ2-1	CASSQGPSIYNEQFF	TGTGCCAGCAGCCAGGGACCCTCAATATACAATGAGCAGTTCTTC
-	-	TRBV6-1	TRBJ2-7	CASSEAQGGTYEQYF	TGTGCCAGCAGTGAAGCGCAAGGGGGAACCTACGAGCAGTACTTC
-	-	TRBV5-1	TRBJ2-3	CASSPLTGETTDTQYF	TGCGCCAGCAGCCCCCTGACGGGGGAGACCACAGATACGCAGTATTTT
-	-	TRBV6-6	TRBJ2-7	CASSYPGSFSYEQYF	TGTGCCAGCAGTTATCCTGGCAGTTTCTCCTACGAGCAGTACTTC
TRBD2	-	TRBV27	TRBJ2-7	CASSFRGGSYEQYF	TGTGCCAGCAGCTTTCGGGGGGGGTCCTACGAGCAGTACTTC
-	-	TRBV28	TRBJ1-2	CASSLDRAYGYTF	TGTGCCAGCAGCCTTGACCGCGCCTATGGCTACACCTTC